This T cell receptor beta chain was recorded in a study of CD8 T cells in Susac syndrome. As regards this clonotype: No antigen is known for it.

General study points: The relatively small number of individuals in the TCR sequencing and HLA analysis was acknowledged by the study.

The multiple sclerosis controls consisted of treatment-naive patients with relapsing-remitting disease, either stable or active. V lost 4 bases to trimming and J lost 12 bases, with 15 bases between them. CDR1 is SQVTM, CDR2 ANQGSEA, per germline. The CDR3 loop spans 11 amino acids. The authors reverse transcribed roughly 0.5 to 1 ug RNA with random hexamers. Amplification of the TCR beta CDR3 was carried out by immunoSEQ multiplex PCR, which spanned a total of 54 Vbeta and 13 Jbeta segments. TCRdb recomputed calls from the immunoSEQ multiplex PCR reads with MiXCR, one row per CDR3 protein. In the table there are 400,000 or so distinct CDR3 sequences, approximately 85% of which are singletons.

The origin of this receptor is a human donor with multiple sclerosis. The V and J genes are TRBV29-1 and TRBJ1-2, with a tentative D call TRBD1 (5 bases). What was sequenced was CD8+ T cells from PBMCs. Written as DNA, the CDR3 is TGCAGCGTTGTTGGTTCAGGGCAGGACACCTTC. It translates to CSVVGSGQDTF.